Described below is a single T cell receptor (beta chain) sequence and its context. Antigen unknown. The sample originates from a study of CD8 T cells in Susac syndrome. Per germline, CDR1 MNHEY and CDR2 SMNVEV (reference sequence). J gave up 2 bases and V 5 bases, and 3 bases lay outside the gene matches. The CDR3 covers 14 residues. Sequencing of TCR beta was performed on blood CD8+ and CD4+ T cells. TEMRA cells were FACS-enriched and CD8+ and CD4+ T cells negatively isolated. With random hexamers, about 0.45 to 1 ug RNA was reverse transcribed. The TCR beta CDR3 was amplified by immunoSEQ multiplex PCR across 54 Vbeta, 13 Jbeta. TCRdb analysed the immunoSEQ multiplex PCR reads with MiXCR anew, one entry per CDR3 protein. This table holds under 550,000 distinct CDR3 sequences, more than 80% found once. Study observations and caveats: That the number of individuals in its TCR sequencing and HLA analysis was relatively small was acknowledged by the study.

The V and J genes are TRBV27 and TRBJ1-2; 9 nucleotides line up with TRBD1. This TCR was sampled from a human donor with multiple sclerosis. The sample comprised CD8+ T cells from PBMCs. The CDR3 DNA reads TGTGCCAGCAGTATAGGGACAGGGAACTATGGCTACACCTTC. Translating gives CASSIGTGNYGYTF.